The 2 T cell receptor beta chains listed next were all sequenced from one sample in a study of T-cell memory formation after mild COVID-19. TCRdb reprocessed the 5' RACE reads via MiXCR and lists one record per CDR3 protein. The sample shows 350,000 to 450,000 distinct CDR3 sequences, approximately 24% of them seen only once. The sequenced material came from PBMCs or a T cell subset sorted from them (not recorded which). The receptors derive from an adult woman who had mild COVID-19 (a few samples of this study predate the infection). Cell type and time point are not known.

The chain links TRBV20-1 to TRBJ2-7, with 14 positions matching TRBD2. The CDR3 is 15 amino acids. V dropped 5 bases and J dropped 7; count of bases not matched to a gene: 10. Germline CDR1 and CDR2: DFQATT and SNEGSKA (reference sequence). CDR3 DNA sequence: TGCAGTGCTCCCGAGGGGACTAGCGGGGGCTGGGAGCAGTACTTC. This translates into CSAPEGTSGGWEQYF.

CDR3 loop: CASSVQGMNTEAFF. The CDR3 nucleotides read TGTGCCAGCAGTGTACAGGGGATGAACACTGAAGCTTTCTTT. The chain joins TRBV2 to TRBJ1-1; 7 positions match TRBD1. This CDR3 spans 14 amino acids. CDR1 and CDR2 from the germline V gene are SNHLY and FYNNEI. With 4 bases clipped from V and 0 bases from J, the junction kept 2 bases outside the gene matches.